The present T cell receptor beta chain was sequenced within a study of T cells in Graves' hyperthyroidism and ophthalmopathy. Regarding the study as a whole: Ophthalmopathy and stable hyperthyroidism were told apart by a 13 V-J model.

The CDR3 runs to 15 residues. The J segment lost 8 bases and the V segment lost 5 bases, leaving 10 bases of the junction unmatched. In germline, CDR1 is MNHEY, CDR2 SMNVEV (reference sequence). Amplified regions were TCR beta CDR3 sequences from RNA transcripts. HTBI primers were the set used in a first-round RT-PCR of the TCR CDR3. TCRdb ran MiXCR on the multiplex PCR reads and lists one entry per CDR3 protein. The table shows approximately 570,000 distinct CDR3 sequences, with about 20% occurring only once. Note on this clonotype: Its antigen remains unidentified. A much larger clone differs from this one at a single base, so this may be a read error. No conserved phenylalanine or tryptophan is present at the end of the CDR3, so a read error is the likely explanation.

The sequenced sample was blood. The gene calls are TRBV27 and TRBJ1-1, with 11 bases aligning to TRBD1. This TCR came from a man between 35 and 55 years old with Graves' ophthalmopathy. CDR3 protein: CASSKWTGGYPEAFL. The CDR3 nucleotides read TGTGCCAGCAGTAAATGGACAGGGGGCTATCCCGAAGCTTTCCTT.